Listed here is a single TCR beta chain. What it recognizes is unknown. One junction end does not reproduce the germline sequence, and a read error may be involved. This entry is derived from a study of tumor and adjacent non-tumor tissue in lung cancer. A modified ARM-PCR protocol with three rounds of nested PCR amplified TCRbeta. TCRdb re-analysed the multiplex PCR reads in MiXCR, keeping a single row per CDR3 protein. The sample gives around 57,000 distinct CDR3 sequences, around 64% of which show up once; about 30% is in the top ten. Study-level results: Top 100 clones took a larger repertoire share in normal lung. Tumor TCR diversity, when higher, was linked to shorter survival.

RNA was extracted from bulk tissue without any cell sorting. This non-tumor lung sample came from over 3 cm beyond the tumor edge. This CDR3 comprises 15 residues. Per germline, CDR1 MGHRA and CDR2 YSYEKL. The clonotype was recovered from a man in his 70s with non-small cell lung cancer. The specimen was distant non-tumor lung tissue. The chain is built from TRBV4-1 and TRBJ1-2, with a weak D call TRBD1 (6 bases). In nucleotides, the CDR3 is TGCGCCAGCAACCAAGAAAGGGGGAGCAGGACGGGCTACACCTTC. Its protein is CASNQERGSRTGYTF.